A selection of T cell receptor beta chains follows, all from one sample in a study of T cell changes during pregnancy in multiple sclerosis. TCRdb keeps only in-frame clones here, not all; method: immunoSEQ multiplex PCR. Of around 100,000 clones listed, about 93% are singletons. The sample was peripheral blood, taken in the third trimester of pregnancy. Receptors originate from a female donor with multiple sclerosis, enrolled in a pregnancy study. Both conserved end residues are part of each CDR3. The D gene is left open where the match is weak. Only some rows state a clone size, as once, few, many or a class for expanded clones.

CDR3aa: CASSHGGGQGAGYTF; CDR3nt: TGTGCCAGCAGCCATGGGGGGGGACAGGGGGCTGGCTACACCTTC; abundance: once; d_gene: TRBD1; j_gene: TRBJ1-2; v_gene: TRBV4-2
CDR3aa: CASGLAPVFGPYEQYF; CDR3nt: TGTGCCAGCGGGCTAGCCCCCGTCTTTGGTCCCTACGAGCAGTACTTC; abundance: -; d_gene: -; j_gene: TRBJ2-7; v_gene: TRBV5-4
CDR3aa: CASSLAGNTEAFF; CDR3nt: TGTGCCAGCAGCCTTGCAGGGAACACTGAAGCTTTCTTT; abundance: -; d_gene: -; j_gene: TRBJ1-1; v_gene: TRBV14
CDR3aa: CASSLFFGEVGGYTF; CDR3nt: TGTGCCAGCAGCTTATTCTTCGGGGAGGTGGGAGGCTACACCTTC; abundance: -; d_gene: -; j_gene: TRBJ1-2; v_gene: TRBV7-2
CDR3aa: CASRTQGVDTGELFF; CDR3nt: TGTGCCAGCAGGACACAGGGGGTCGACACCGGGGAGCTGTTTTTT; abundance: -; d_gene: TRBD1; j_gene: TRBJ2-2; v_gene: TRBV6-5
CDR3aa: CASSLFGGLGETQYF; CDR3nt: TGTGCCAGCAGCCTCTTCGGGGGGCTGGGGGAGACCCAGTACTTC; abundance: -; d_gene: -; j_gene: TRBJ2-5; v_gene: TRBV14
CDR3aa: CASSERGGTDTQYF; CDR3nt: TGTGCCAGCAGTGAGCGGGGGGGCACAGATACGCAGTATTTT; abundance: few; d_gene: TRBD2; j_gene: TRBJ2-3; v_gene: TRBV6-4
CDR3aa: CASSLGPASTEAFF; CDR3nt: TGTGCCAGCAGCTTAGGTCCTGCGTCCACTGAAGCTTTCTTT; abundance: -; d_gene: -; j_gene: TRBJ1-1; v_gene: TRBV7-2
CDR3aa: CASSLWGLYEQYF; CDR3nt: TGTGCCAGCAGCTTGTGGGGCCTCTACGAGCAGTACTTC; abundance: -; d_gene: -; j_gene: TRBJ2-7; v_gene: TRBV5-6
CDR3aa: CASSGQGVSYEQYF; CDR3nt: TGTGCCAGCTCCGGACAGGGGGTTTCCTACGAGCAGTACTTC; abundance: few; d_gene: TRBD1; j_gene: TRBJ2-7; v_gene: TRBV25-1
CDR3aa: CASSLTEKLFF; CDR3nt: TGTGCCAGCAGCCTGACAGAGAAACTGTTTTTT; abundance: -; d_gene: -; j_gene: TRBJ1-4; v_gene: TRBV7-9
CDR3aa: CASSYGQGAAQETQYF; CDR3nt: TGTGCCAGCAGCTACGGACAGGGGGCCGCCCAAGAGACCCAGTACTTC; abundance: -; d_gene: TRBD1; j_gene: TRBJ2-5; v_gene: TRBV9
CDR3aa: CASSVGGLYEQYF; CDR3nt: TGTGCCAGCAGTGTAGGGGGCTTGTACGAGCAGTACTTC; abundance: -; d_gene: TRBD1; j_gene: TRBJ2-7; v_gene: TRBV6-1
CDR3aa: CASSVGLGLAGVSTGELFF; CDR3nt: TGTGCCAGCAGCGTAGGGTTGGGACTAGCGGGAGTAAGCACCGGGGAGCTGTTTTTT; abundance: -; d_gene: TRBD2; j_gene: TRBJ2-2; v_gene: TRBV9